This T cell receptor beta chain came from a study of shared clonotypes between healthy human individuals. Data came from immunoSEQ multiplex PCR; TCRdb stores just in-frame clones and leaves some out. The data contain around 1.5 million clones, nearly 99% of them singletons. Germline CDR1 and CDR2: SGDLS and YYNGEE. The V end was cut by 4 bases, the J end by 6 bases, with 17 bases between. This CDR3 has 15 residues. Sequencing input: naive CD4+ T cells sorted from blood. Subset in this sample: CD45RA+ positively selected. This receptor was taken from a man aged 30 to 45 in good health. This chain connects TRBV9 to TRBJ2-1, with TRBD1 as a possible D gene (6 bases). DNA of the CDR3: TGTGCCAGCAGCACCGAGTACAGGGATTCCAATGAGCAGTTCTTC. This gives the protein CASSTEYRDSNEQFF.